The clone carrying this T cell receptor (beta chain) was counted many times. Its target is unknown. This sample was included in a study of T cell repertoires in cytomegalovirus infection. Across the whole study: A matching HLA type, together with CMV infection, was signaled by public TCR beta signatures. Findings and limits, study-wide: Identification of carriers of CMV plus the relevant HLA was achieved through cumulative public TCR beta family frequency. Ex vivo, HLA-C-restricted CMV-specific TCR beta clonotypes prevailed over the rest of the response.

MiXCR, applied by TCRdb to the reads, yields one record per CDR3 protein. The data show about 450,000 distinct CDR3 sequences, approximately 30% seen once. The CDR3 runs 13 residues. Germline CDR1 is MNHEY and CDR2 is SMNVEV (reference sequence). V lost 4 bases, J lost 3 bases, and 2 bases stayed unmatched. The sample comprised PBMCs. The clonotype originates from a human donor in good health (CMV status not recorded). Some clones in this sample may be carry-over from other donors' samples. This chain uses TRBV27 with TRBJ2-7, with TRBD2 matching over 8 bases. CDR3 nucleotides: TGTGCCAGCAGTTGGCGGGGGGACTACGAGCAGTACTTC. Its translation is CASSWRGDYEQYF.